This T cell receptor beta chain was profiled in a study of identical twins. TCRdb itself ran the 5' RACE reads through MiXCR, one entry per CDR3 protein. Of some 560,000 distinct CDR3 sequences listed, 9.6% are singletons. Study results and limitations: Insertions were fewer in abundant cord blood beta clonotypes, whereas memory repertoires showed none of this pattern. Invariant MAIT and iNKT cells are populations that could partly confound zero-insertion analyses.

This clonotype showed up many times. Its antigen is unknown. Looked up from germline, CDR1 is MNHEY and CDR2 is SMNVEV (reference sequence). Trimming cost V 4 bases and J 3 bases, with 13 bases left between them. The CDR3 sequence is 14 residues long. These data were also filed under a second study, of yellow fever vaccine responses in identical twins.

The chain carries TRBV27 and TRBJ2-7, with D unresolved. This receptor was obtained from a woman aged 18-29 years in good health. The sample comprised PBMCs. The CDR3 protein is CASSSSYGYYEQYF. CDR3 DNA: TGTGCCAGCAGTTCCTCCTACGGGTACTACGAGCAGTACTTC.